Following are 9 T cell receptor beta chains from one sample sequenced in a study of blood T cell repertoires in COVID-19. The method was immunoSEQ multiplex PCR; TCRdb's version includes in-frame clones alone and lacks a portion of them. The repertoire holds roughly 67,000 clones, with more than 60% as singletons. Sample: peripheral blood. The source of these receptors is a human donor in a cohort sampled during active COVID-19.

The chain couples TRBV28 to TRBJ2-2, with D possibly matching TRBD2 (5 bases). The ends were cut back, 6 bases at V and 6 bases at J, with 8 bases in the middle. Germline loops: CDR1 MDHEN, CDR2 SYDVKM. This CDR3 has 12 amino acids. This CDR3 is CASRDSPGELFF. The CDR3 coding sequence is TGTGCCAGCAGGGACTCTCCCGGGGAGCTGTTTTTT.

This clone turned up a few times. The J gene is TRBJ2-1, the V gene TRBV6-2 or TRBV6-3, with D perhaps TRBD1 or TRBD2 (5 bases each). The CDR3 extends over 14 amino acids. V lost 6 bases, J lost 6 bases, and 15 bases lay in between. Germline V gene data show CDR1 as MNHEY and CDR2 as SVGEGT. CDR3 coding DNA: TGTGCCAGCAGCCAGGGCAGGACTTCCAATGAGCAGTTCTTC. Protein sequence: CASSQGRTSNEQFF.

The chain uses TRBV24-1 and TRBJ2-3, with TRBD2 identical over 8 bases. Germline V gene data show CDR1 as KGHDR and CDR2 as SFDVKD. The CDR3 contains 16 residues. J gave up 6 bases and V 0 bases, and 7 bases lay outside the gene matches. In DNA form, the CDR3 reads TGTGCCACCAGTGATTTGGCACTAGCGGAGTCGGATACGCAGTATTTT. It is translated as CATSDLALAESDTQYF.

There are a few counts of this clone. The genes are TRBV6-2 or TRBV6-3 and TRBJ2-7; TRBD2 might be the D (6 bases). The CDR3 is 13 residues long. The V gene's germline CDR1 is MNHEY and CDR2 SVGEGT. The V gene lost 6 bases and the J gene lost 6 bases, with 15 bases spanning the gap. The CDR3 spells CASSSFRGSEQYF. The CDR3 DNA reads as TGTGCCAGCAGCTCCTTTCGGGGGTCCGAGCAGTACTTC.

This sequence joins TRBV28 and TRBJ2-6; no firm D call. V was shortened by 5 bases and J by 0 bases, with 5 bases between the two germline ends. CDR1 and CDR2 (germline): MDHEN, SYDVKM. This CDR3 is 14 amino acids long. The CDR3 nucleotides read TGTGCCAGCAGTCGTAACTCTGGGGCCAACGTCCTGACTTTC. Its protein product is CASSRNSGANVLTF.

The chain couples TRBV18 to TRBJ1-5; perhaps TRBD1 as D (5 bases). V was trimmed by 6 bases and J by 4 bases, leaving 10 bases between them. Germline assignment: CDR1 KGHSH and CDR2 LQKENI. The CDR3 runs to 13 residues. The CDR3 DNA reads as TGTGCCAGCTCCAGCGGGGGGAATCAGCCCCAGCATTTT. Its translation: CASSSGGNQPQHF.

The chain joins TRBV5-6 to TRBJ1-1; possibly TRBD1 for D (5 bases). Germline V gene data show CDR1 as SGHDT and CDR2 as YYEEEE. V was pared by 1 base and J by 12 bases, with 16 bases between. The CDR3 sequence is 13 residues long. This chain's CDR3 is CASSLYMTALTFF. DNA of the CDR3: TGTGCCAGCAGCTTGTATATGACAGCTCTTACTTTCTTT.

This chain joins TRBV30 and TRBJ1-5; D is uncertain. The CDR3 sequence is 14 residues long. V was trimmed by 3 bases and J by 0 bases, leaving 9 bases between them. CDR1 GTSNPN and CDR2 SVGIG come from the germline V gene (reference sequence). The DNA of the CDR3 is TGTGCCTGGAGACAGTCTAATAGCAATCAGCCCCAGCATTTT. Residues: CAWRQSNSNQPQHF.

The chain joins TRBV6-1 to TRBJ1-4, with a tentative D call TRBD1 (6 bases). Per the germline V gene, CDR1 is MNHNS and CDR2 is SASEGT. The CDR3 length is 18 residues. The V and J ends lost 2 bases and 8 bases respectively, with 24 bases between them. Here the CDR3 reads CASSEKRWGQDGGEKLFF. Here the CDR3 DNA reads TGTGCCAGCAGTGAAAAGCGATGGGGGCAAGATGGTGGCGAAAAACTGTTTTTT.